These 22 T cell receptor beta chains were sequenced from one sample in a study of post-analysis software for immune sequencing data. Which antigens these TCRs recognize remains unknown. Points from the study as a whole: Higher frequency in patients than in controls was seen for about five TRBV segments, with TRBV5-6, TRBV5-1 and TRBV20-1 among them.

Unique molecular identifiers featured in each of the TCR beta cDNA libraries. TCRdb called the PCR reads again in MiXCR, with one record for every CDR3 protein. The table lists about 460,000 distinct CDR3 sequences, under 55% of them singletons. Material: blood. The receptors stem from a girl between 5 and 17 years old with multiple sclerosis.

CDR3 protein: CASSALTRGLQETQYF. For the CDR3, the DNA is TGTGCCAGCAGCGCCCTGACAAGGGGACTCCAAGAGACCCAGTACTTC. J is TRBJ2-7 and V is TRBV9, with D maybe TRBD2 (6 bases). The J call is in doubt because the DNA end fits TRBJ2-5 better. The germline V gene has CDR1 SGDLS and CDR2 YYNGEE. The CDR3 is made up of 16 amino acids.

This clonotype has a count of ten or more. CDR3 nucleotide sequence: TGCAGCGTTGGAACTAGCGGCCTCTACAATGAGCAGTTCTTC. Translating gives CSVGTSGLYNEQFF. This chain links TRBV29-1 with TRBJ2-1; 8 bases fit TRBD2. CDR1 SQVTM and CDR2 ANQGSEA come from the germline V gene. The CDR3 sequence is 14 residues long. V trimming: 4 bases; J trimming: 3 bases; junction bases outside the gene matches: 5.

This clonotype occurred once. This chain joins TRBV6-1 and TRBJ1-4, with no clear D. The V gene's germline CDR1 is MNHNS and CDR2 SASEGT. Between the trimmed V and J ends, which lost 0 bases and 1 base, there was a span of 9 bases. This CDR3 contains 16 residues. The CDR3 loop is CASSEALRGTNEKLFF. For the CDR3, the DNA is TGTGCCAGCAGTGAAGCGCTTCGGGGAACTAATGAAAAACTGTTTTTT.

J is TRBJ1-1 and V is TRBV11-2, with TRBD1 as a possible D gene (6 bases). CDR1 and CDR2 from the germline V gene are SGHAT and FQNNGV. The CDR3 consists of 14 residues. The germline V and J ends were trimmed by 3 bases and 0 bases, with 8 bases remaining between them. Here the CDR3 reads CASSLTGLNTEAFF. CDR3 sequence (DNA): TGTGCCAGCAGCTTGACAGGTTTGAACACTGAAGCTTTCTTT.

V gene TRBV4-1 combines with J gene TRBJ2-1; TRBD2 matches 13 bases. Per germline, CDR1 MGHRA and CDR2 YSYEKL. The V segment lost 5 bases and the J segment 9 bases; nucleotides outside the gene matches: 19. CDR3 length: 19 amino acids. In DNA form, the CDR3 reads TGCGCCAGCAGCGCCTTCGAACTAGCGGGAGGGCCAAAGAATAGTGAGCAGTTCTTC. Encoded protein: CASSAFELAGGPKNSEQFF.

This chain uses TRBV29-1 with TRBJ2-7; 9 bases line up with TRBD1. Germline CDR1 is SQVTM and CDR2 is ANQGSEA. The J segment lost 3 bases and the V segment lost 6 bases, leaving 6 bases of the junction unmatched. The CDR3 loop spans 13 amino acids. CDR3 coding DNA: TGCAGCGTCAGGGACAGGGTCGTCTACGAGCAGTACTTC. This gives the protein CSVRDRVVYEQYF.

The rearrangement joins TRBV4-3 to TRBJ2-1; perhaps TRBD2 as D (5 bases). The CDR3 runs 13 residues. Between the trimmed V and J ends, which lost 4 bases and 8 bases, there was a span of 12 bases. The germline CDR1 and CDR2 sequences are LGHNA and YSLEER. The DNA for the CDR3 is TGCGCCAGCAGCCGTACTAGGTCGGATGAGCAGTTCTTC. This gives the protein CASSRTRSDEQFF.

V is TRBV6-2 or TRBV6-3 and J is TRBJ2-7; D remains ambiguous. V gave up 8 bases and J gave up 3 bases, with 17 bases separating them. Germline assignment: CDR1 MNHEY and CDR2 SVGEGT. CDR3 length: 14 amino acids. DNA for the CDR3: TGTGCCAGCCGATTGTGGGCAGACCGCTACGAGCAGTACTTC. As protein: CASRLWADRYEQYF.

This clonotype was seen a handful of times. This chain joins TRBV6-2 or TRBV6-3 and TRBJ1-2, with TRBD1 identical over 8 bases. The CDR3 runs to 17 residues. V lost 6 bases, J lost 4 bases, and 16 bases stayed unmatched. Germline lookup yields CDR1 MNHEY and CDR2 SVGEGT. The CDR3 reads CASSNERTGRRTYGYTF. The CDR3 DNA is TGTGCCAGCAGCAACGAACGGACAGGGAGGAGAACCTATGGCTACACCTTC.

The rearrangement links TRBV7-9 to TRBJ1-4; 9 nucleotides align to TRBD1. The CDR3 is 14 amino acids. Germline V lookup: CDR1 SEHNR, CDR2 FQNEAQ (reference sequence). Trimming removed 6 bases from V and 4 bases from J; junction bases left unmatched: 3. The CDR3 nucleotides are TGTGCCAGCAGACAGGGGGCTGGTAATGAAAAACTGTTTTTT. It encodes CASRQGAGNEKLFF.

The CDR3 region is CASSLMASGQGEQFF. CDR3 DNA sequence: TGTGCCAGCAGCTTAATGGCTAGCGGACAGGGGGAGCAGTTCTTC. The chain is built from TRBV7-3 and TRBJ2-1; 9 bases map to TRBD1. Looked up from germline, CDR1 is SGHTA and CDR2 is FQGTGA. V shed 1 base, J shed 10 bases, and the junction held 8 bases outside the gene matches. The CDR3 has 15 residues.

This sequence joins TRBV7-2 and TRBJ2-3; 7 nucleotides agree with TRBD1. The CDR3 sequence is 13 residues long. Germline lookup yields CDR1 SGHTA and CDR2 FQGNSA. With V trimmed by 5 bases and J by 6 bases, 5 bases remained unmatched. As DNA, the CDR3 is TGTGCCAGCAGCCCCCGACAGGGCGATACGCAGTATTTT. It codes for CASSPRQGDTQYF.

The chain links TRBV20-1 to TRBJ2-1; D ambiguous. CDR1 is DFQATT and CDR2 is SNEGSKA in the germline V gene (reference sequence). V lost 2 bases and J 4 bases, leaving 6 bases between the germline ends. CDR3 length equals 12 residues. CDR3 protein: CSARLGYNEQFF. CDR3 sequence (DNA): TGCAGTGCTAGACTGGGGTACAATGAGCAGTTCTTC.

The chain employs TRBV5-6 and TRBJ2-5, with TRBD1 matching 8 bases. Gene TRBJ2-7 matches the end of the DNA better, so the J call may be wrong. The CDR3 has 18 residues. Germline values: CDR1 SGHDT, CDR2 YYEEEE. CDR3 DNA sequence: TGTGCCAGCAGCTTGGTAAAGGGGTCAGGGGGCAGGTTCTCCGAGCAGTACTTC. This translates into CASSLVKGSGGRFSEQYF.

The table lists this clonotype with a count of one. V is TRBV5-5 and J is TRBJ2-4; no clear D. TRBJ2-5 explains the end of the DNA better; the J call may be wrong. Germline V gene lookup returns CDR1 SGHKS and CDR2 YYEKEE (reference sequence). This CDR3 contains 11 residues. CDR3 in amino acids: CASSFIETQYF. For the CDR3, the DNA is TGTGCCAGCAGCTTCATTGAGACCCAGTACTTC.

This clonotype has just a few counts. The V gene is TRBV29-1, the J gene TRBJ2-1; unclear D gene. Germline V lookup: CDR1 SQVTM, CDR2 ANQGSEA. CDR3 length: 11 amino acids. Trimming pared 7 bases from V and 9 bases from J, leaving 13 bases between. CDR3 residues: CSAPGRSEQFF. DNA for the CDR3: TGCAGCGCCCCTGGAAGGAGTGAGCAGTTCTTC.

The sample holds a few counts of this clonotype. This chain uses TRBV20-1 with TRBJ2-5, with TRBD1 as a possible D gene (6 bases). The germline V gene encodes CDR1 DFQATT and CDR2 SNEGSKA (reference sequence). V lost 6 bases and J lost 2, with 13 bases in between. CDR3 length: 13 residues. The CDR3 protein is CSATKGDQETQYF. As DNA, the CDR3 is TGCAGTGCCACCAAGGGGGATCAAGAGACCCAGTACTTC.

This rearrangement joins TRBV7-2 to TRBJ1-1, with D unresolved. Germline loops: CDR1 SGHTA, CDR2 FQGNSA. The CDR3 runs to 13 residues. V lost 5 bases, J lost 4 bases, and 11 bases lay in between. CDR3 in DNA: TGTGCCAGCAGCGAGATGATTGGCACTGAAGCTTTCTTT. This sequence encodes CASSEMIGTEAFF.

The chain carries TRBV7-9 and TRBJ1-2; a weak D match, TRBD1 (5 bases). This CDR3 spans 16 amino acids. The germline CDR1 and CDR2 sequences are SEHNR and FQNEAQ (reference sequence). V was clipped by 0 bases and J by 6 bases, with 17 bases between them. The CDR3 region is CASSLAAARALNGYTF. The CDR3 bases are TGTGCCAGCAGCTTAGCGGCAGCCAGGGCCCTCAATGGCTACACCTTC. Looking up the rest from reference TRBV7-9 and TRBJ1-2 gives the full variable domain: DTGVSQNPRHKITKRGQNVTFRCDPISEHNRLYWYRQTLGQGPEFLTYFQNEAQLEKSRLLSDRFSAERPKGSFSTLEIQRTEQGDSAMYLCASSLAAARALNGYTFGSGTRLTVV.

This clonotype has a single count. V usage is TRBV11-2 and J usage is TRBJ2-5, with D possibly TRBD2 on 5 matching bases. CDR3 length equals 14 residues. Germline loops: CDR1 SGHAT, CDR2 FQNNGV. Trimming removed 1 base at V and 7 bases at J, with 13 bases between. CDR3 DNA: TGTGCCAGCAGCTTAGGGGGAGTTCGAGGGACCCAGTACTTC. Its protein is CASSLGGVRGTQYF.

This clonotype was seen only a few times. The J gene is TRBJ2-7, the V gene TRBV28, with TRBD1 matching over 9 bases. This CDR3 contains 16 residues. Germline values: CDR1 MDHEN, CDR2 SYDVKM. J lost 3 bases, V lost 3 bases, and 9 bases had no gene match. This chain's CDR3 is CASSFPDGTGNYEQYF. The CDR3 coding sequence is TGTGCCAGCAGTTTCCCCGACGGGACAGGGAACTACGAGCAGTACTTC.

The chain has TRBV20-1 and TRBJ2-7, with 12 bases lining up with TRBD2. This CDR3 comprises 14 residues. V lost 4 bases to trimming and J lost 3 bases; unmatched junction nucleotides: 4. CDR1 is DFQATT and CDR2 is SNEGSKA in the germline V gene (reference sequence). CDR3 sequence reads: CSATLAGGNYEQYF. DNA for the CDR3: TGCAGTGCTACCCTAGCGGGAGGGAACTACGAGCAGTACTTC.